The source of this TCR beta chain is a study of T cell repertoires in cytomegalovirus infection. Study conclusions and caveats: HLA-C-restricted TCR beta clonotypes specific for CMV led the ex vivo response.

Germline V gene lookup returns CDR1 SEHNR and CDR2 FQNEAQ (reference sequence). The CDR3 has 14 amino acids. The V end lost 0 bases, the J end lost 4 bases, and 6 bases lay between the germline ends. There are many counts of this clonotype. Its antigen is unidentified. TCRdb itself ran the reads through MiXCR, one entry per CDR3 protein. The table records fewer than 550,000 distinct CDR3 sequences, around 10% of them present only once. The clonotype comes from a human donor in good health (CMV status not recorded). Some clones in this sample may be carry-over from other donors' samples. The sequenced sample consisted of PBMCs. The chain carries TRBV7-9 and TRBJ1-4, with D uncertain. The CDR3: CASSLAGSNEKLFF. The DNA of the CDR3 is TGTGCCAGCAGCTTAGCTGGGAGTAATGAAAAACTGTTTTTT.